The following is a T cell receptor beta chain sequence with its context. In the authors' methods: Quantification of nucleated cells was approximated via reference gene primer amplification. Assay: immunoSEQ multiplex PCR; the TCRdb copy retains only in-frame clones and omits some. The V and J calls and the clone size are those of that table, but D and trimming were determined from the DNA. The data show around 140,000 clones, about 90% seen once. This sample stems from a study of blood T cell repertoires in COVID-19. Trimming removed 2 bases at V and 0 bases at J, with 5 bases between. The CDR3 spans 14 residues. Germline-derived CDR1 and CDR2 are SGHRS and YFSETQ.

This rearrangement joins TRBV5-1 to TRBJ1-4; no firm D call. The sequenced sample was peripheral blood. The sequence derives from a woman between 50 and 59 years old with acute or convalescent COVID-19. CDR3 in amino acids: CASSFAATNEKLFF. The CDR3 bases are TGCGCCAGCAGCTTCGCGGCAACTAATGAAAAACTGTTTTTT.